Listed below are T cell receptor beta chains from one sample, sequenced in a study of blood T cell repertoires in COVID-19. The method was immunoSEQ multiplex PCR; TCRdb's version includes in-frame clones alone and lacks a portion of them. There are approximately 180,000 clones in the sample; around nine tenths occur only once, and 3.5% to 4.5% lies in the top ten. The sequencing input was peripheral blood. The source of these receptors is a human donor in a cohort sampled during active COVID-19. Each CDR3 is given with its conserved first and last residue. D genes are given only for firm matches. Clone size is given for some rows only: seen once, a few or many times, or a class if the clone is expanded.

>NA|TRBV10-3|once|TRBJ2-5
CAISDTSERVAETQYF
TGTGCCATCAGTGACACGAGCGAGAGGGTGGCAGAGACCCAGTACTTC
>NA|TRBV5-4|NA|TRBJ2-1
CASSLEKRGGNEQFF
TGTGCCAGCAGCTTGGAGAAGAGGGGGGGCAATGAGCAGTTCTTC
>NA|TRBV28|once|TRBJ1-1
CASSLSTAHEAFF
TGTGCCAGCAGTTTATCGACAGCCCACGAAGCTTTCTTT
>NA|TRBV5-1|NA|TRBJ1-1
CASSADLGTEAFF
TGCGCCAGCAGTGCGGACTTGGGAACTGAAGCTTTCTTT
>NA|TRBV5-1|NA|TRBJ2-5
CASSSQGSETQYF
TGCGCCAGCAGCTCACAGGGATCCGAGACCCAGTACTTC
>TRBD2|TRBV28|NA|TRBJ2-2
CASSLWTSGSLIGTGELFF
TGTGCCAGCAGTTTATGGACTAGCGGGAGTCTTATAGGGACCGGGGAGCTGTTTTTT
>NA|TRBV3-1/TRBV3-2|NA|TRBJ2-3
CASSQAGGPHADTQYF
TGTGCCAGCAGCCAAGCTGGGGGCCCCCACGCAGATACGCAGTATTTT
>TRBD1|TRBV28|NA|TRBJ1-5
CASVTGAHQPQHF
TGTGCCAGCGTGACAGGGGCACATCAGCCCCAGCATTTT
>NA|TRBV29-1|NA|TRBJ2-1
CSVEGTAGPNEQFF
TGCAGCGTTGAAGGGACAGCGGGGCCCAATGAGCAGTTCTTC
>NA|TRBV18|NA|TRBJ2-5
CASSRREQETQYF
TGTGCCAGCTCACGCAGGGAACAAGAGACCCAGTACTTC
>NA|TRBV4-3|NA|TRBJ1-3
CASSQGLGDSGNTIYF
TGCGCCAGCAGCCAAGGATTAGGGGACTCTGGAAACACCATATATTTT
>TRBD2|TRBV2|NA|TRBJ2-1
CASSGTSGRATAYNEQFF
TGTGCCAGCAGTGGAACTAGCGGGAGGGCCACAGCCTACAATGAGCAGTTCTTC
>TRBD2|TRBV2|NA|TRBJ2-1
CATSSSGRGHEQFF
TGTGCCACCTCTTCTAGCGGGAGGGGGCATGAGCAGTTCTTC
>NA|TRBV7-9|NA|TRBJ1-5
CASSLDLSAQHF
TGTGCCAGCAGCTTAGATCTATCGGCCCAGCATTTT
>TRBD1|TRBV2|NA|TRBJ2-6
CASSLDRGALSRANVLTF
TGTGCCAGCAGTCTCGACAGGGGGGCCCTCTCTCGGGCCAACGTCCTGACTTTC
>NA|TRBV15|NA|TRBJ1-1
CATSRETGYETEAFF
TGTGCCACCAGCAGAGAAACAGGGTATGAGACTGAAGCTTTCTTT
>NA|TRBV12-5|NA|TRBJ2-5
CASGLGGTRQETQYF
TGTGCTAGTGGTTTGGGGGGGACACGCCAAGAGACCCAGTACTTC